The source of this T cell receptor (beta chain) is a study of post-analysis software for immune sequencing data. General study points: Relative to controls, patients had about 5 TRBV segments at higher frequency, with TRBV5-6, TRBV5-1 and TRBV20-1 among these.

A few counts support this clonotype. Antigen specificity is unknown. Libraries were made from TCR beta cDNA, and they carried unique molecular identifiers. TCRdb analysed the PCR reads with MiXCR anew, one entry per CDR3 protein. The sample holds about 380,000 distinct CDR3 sequences, less than 40% seen once. This CDR3 contains 15 residues. CDR1 is SGHTA and CDR2 is FQGNSA in the germline V gene. With 2 bases removed from V and 11 bases from J, the gap between germline ends came to 19 bases. The chain links TRBV7-2 to TRBJ2-1; TRBD2 might be the D (6 bases). Sequenced sample: blood. This clonotype was obtained from a girl aged 5-17 years with multiple sclerosis. In DNA, the CDR3 is TGTGCCAGCAGCTTATCGGTAGGAGGGGCCCTGAAGCAGTTCTTC. It translates to CASSLSVGGALKQFF.